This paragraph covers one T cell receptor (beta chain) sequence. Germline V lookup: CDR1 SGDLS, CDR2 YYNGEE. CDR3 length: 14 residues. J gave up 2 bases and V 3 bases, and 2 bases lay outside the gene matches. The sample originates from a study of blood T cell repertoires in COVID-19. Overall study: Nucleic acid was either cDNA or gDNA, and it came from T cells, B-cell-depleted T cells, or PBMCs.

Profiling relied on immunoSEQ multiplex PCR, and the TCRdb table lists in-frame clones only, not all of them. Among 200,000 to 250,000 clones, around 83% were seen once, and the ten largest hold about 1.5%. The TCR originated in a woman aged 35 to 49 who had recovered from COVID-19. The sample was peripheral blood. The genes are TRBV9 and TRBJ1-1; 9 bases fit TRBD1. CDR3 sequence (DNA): TGTGCCAGCAGCGGGACAGGGGTTAACACTGAAGCTTTCTTT. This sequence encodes CASSGTGVNTEAFF.